This TCR beta chain was obtained from a study of Graves' ophthalmopathy and Graves' hyperthyroidism. Across the study: If no ophthalmopathy appeared within 18 months of follow-up, hyperthyroidism was termed stable. Broader study findings: Blood repertoires reportedly contained most expanded thyroid clonotypes above 0.001 frequency.

A note on this clonotype: Its antigen is as yet unknown.

In germline, CDR1 is SGHRS, CDR2 YFSETQ. This CDR3 contains 17 residues. Trimming pared 4 bases from V and 5 bases from J, leaving 24 bases between. The authors amplified TCR beta CDR3 regions from RNA transcripts. Investigators did first-round RT-PCR with HTBI primers, then second-round multiplex PCR. One entry per CDR3 protein, called by TCRdb with MiXCR from the multiplex PCR reads. Found here are approximately 1.2 million distinct CDR3 sequences, roughly two fifths of them singletons; the top ten hold approximately 10%. This sequence originates from an adult man with Graves' hyperthyroidism. J is TRBJ2-5 and V is TRBV5-1, with D tentatively TRBD2 (5 bases). The sample comprised peripheral blood or thyroid tissue (not recorded which). In DNA form, the CDR3 reads TGCGCCAGCAGCCGCTGGGAACGGGCGCTGGGAGATGAGACCCAGTACTTC. Encoded protein: CASSRWERALGDETQYF. Full variable domain (outside the CDR3, taken from reference TRBV5-1 and TRBJ2-5): KAGVTQTPRYLIKTRGQQVTLSCSPISGHRSVSWYQQTPGQGLQFLFEYFSETQRNKGNFPGRFSGRQFSNSRSEMNVSTLELGDSALYLCASSRWERALGDETQYFGPGTRLLVL.